This TCR beta chain was recorded in a study of CXCR3-negative and CXCR3-positive naive CD8 T cells. In the study overall: Cumulative TRB read yield was roughly 150 million, averaging about 1.5 +/- 0.3 million per library.

The CDR3 has 14 residues. Per germline, CDR1 SGHAT and CDR2 FQNNGV. The study made its TRB cDNA libraries by 5' RACE, adding UMI labels. TCRdb re-called the 5' RACE reads; one entry per CDR3 protein, DNA not given. Its table lists some 130,000 distinct CDR3 sequences. As concerns this clonotype: The target antigen is unknown.

General study results and limits: Comparison of naive subsets found surface CD5 to be comparable, and TCR strength was inferred on the basis of TRB CDR3 properties. Diversity was high in both naive subsets and much lower in memory cells.

Sequencing was performed on naive CXCR3- CD8+ T cells from blood. Subset defined: CD45RO-CCR7+CD27+CD95- naive CD8+ T cells lacking CXCR3 (TNR3-). The J gene is TRBJ2-7, the V gene TRBV11-2; TCRdb's D gene call, TRBD1, goes unchecked for lack of DNA. The TCR originated in a human donor in good health. Some clones in this sample may be carry-over from other donors' samples. CDR3: CASSWGQGSYEQYF. Looking up the rest from reference TRBV11-2 and TRBJ2-7 gives the full variable domain: EAGVAQSPRYKIIEKRQSVAFWCNPISGHATLYWYQQILGQGPKLLIQFQNNGVVDDSQLPKDRFSAERLKGVDSTLKIQPAKLEDSAVYLCASSWGQGSYEQYFGPGTRLTVT.